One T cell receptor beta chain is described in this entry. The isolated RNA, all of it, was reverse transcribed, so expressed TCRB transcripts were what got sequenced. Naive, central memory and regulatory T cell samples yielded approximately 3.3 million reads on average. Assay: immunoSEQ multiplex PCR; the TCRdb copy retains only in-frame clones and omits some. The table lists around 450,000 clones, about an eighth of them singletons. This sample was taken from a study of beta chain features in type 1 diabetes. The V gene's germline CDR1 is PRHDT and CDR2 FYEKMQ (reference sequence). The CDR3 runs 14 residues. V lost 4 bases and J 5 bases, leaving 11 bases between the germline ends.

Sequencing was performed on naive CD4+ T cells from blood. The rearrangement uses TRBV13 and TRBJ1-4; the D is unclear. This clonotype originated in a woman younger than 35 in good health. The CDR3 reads CASSSKRRNEKLFF. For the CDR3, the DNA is TGTGCCAGCAGCTCGAAGAGGAGGAATGAAAAACTGTTTTTT.